This T cell receptor beta chain was profiled in a study of technical replicates of blood from several donors. The assay was immunoSEQ multiplex PCR, and TCRdb's table has in-frame clones only and misses some. Among under 15,000 clones listed, roughly 94% were seen once. CDR1 is MRHNA and CDR2 is SNTAGT in the germline V gene. This CDR3 spans 14 amino acids. Trimming at V came to 3 bases and at J to 5 bases, leaving 5 bases not matched to a gene. This TCR came from a human donor in good health. The material sequenced was PBMCs. The J gene is TRBJ1-1, the V gene TRBV6-4; 8 positions match TRBD1. CDR3 bases: TGTGCCAGCAGTGAGTCCCAGGGGGCGACTGAAGCTTTCTTT. Protein product: CASSESQGATEAFF.